What follows are 6 T cell receptor beta chains derived from one specimen sequenced in a study of breast tumors, draining lymph nodes, adjacent tissues. TCRdb recomputed calls from the multiplex PCR reads with MiXCR, one row per CDR3 protein. Among 200,000 to 250,000 distinct CDR3 sequences listed, 30% to 35% were seen once. Samples came from axillary lymph nodes draining the breast cancer. The specimen sequenced was axillary lymph node tissue. Receptor source: a female donor with breast cancer. Some clones in this sample may be carry-over from other donors' samples.

This chain joins TRBV7-8 and TRBJ1-6; no definite D call. V lost 1 base and J 1 base, leaving 11 bases between the germline ends. Germline CDR1 SGHVS, CDR2 FQNEAQ. This CDR3 region has 17 residues. The CDR3 bases are TGTGCCAGCAGCTTAGAGACCGTTGGGTCCTATAATTCACCCCTCCACTTT. Protein sequence: CASSLETVGSYNSPLHF.

This clonotype was detected ten times or more. V usage is TRBV20-1 and J usage is TRBJ2-1; D gene ambiguous. Germline CDR1 is DFQATT and CDR2 is SNEGSKA (reference sequence). With 1 base removed from V and 8 bases from J, the gap between germline ends came to 18 bases. The CDR3 has 15 amino acids. The CDR3 reads CSARGPPSNWDEQFF. CDR3 in DNA: TGCAGTGCTAGAGGTCCGCCTAGTAATTGGGATGAGCAGTTCTTC.

This clonotype appeared many times. The chain joins TRBV20-1 to TRBJ1-2; D possibly corresponds to TRBD1 (5 bases). The V end was cut by 4 bases, the J end by 5 bases, with 8 bases between. Germline-derived CDR1 and CDR2 are DFQATT and SNEGSKA (reference sequence). This CDR3 contains 11 residues. Here the CDR3 DNA reads TGCAGTGCTATTCAGGGATATGGCTACACCTTC. Translating gives CSAIQGYGYTF.

This clonotype was counted ten times or more. The chain couples TRBV2 to TRBJ2-5, with D perhaps TRBD1 (6 bases). V was trimmed by 10 bases and J by 2 bases, leaving 17 bases between them. Germline values: CDR1 SNHLY, CDR2 FYNNEI. The CDR3 consists of 14 residues. The CDR3 loop is CAINPRGGQETQYF. The CDR3 DNA follows: TGTGCCATAAACCCCAGGGGTGGTCAAGAGACCCAGTACTTC.

This clonotype was counted once. A clone one base away is much larger, so this may be a read error. The CDR3 end shows no conserved phenylalanine or tryptophan, and so a read error is likely. This chain connects TRBV29-1 to TRBJ2-5, with 10 bases identical to TRBD1. J was trimmed by 5 bases and V by 0 bases; bases with no gene match: 6. Germline V gene lookup returns CDR1 SQVTM and CDR2 ANQGSEA. The CDR3 is 15 residues long. The CDR3 nucleotides read TGCAGCGTTGAAGATGACAGGGGGCACACGGAGACCCAGTACCTC. Translation gives CSVEDDRGHTETQYL.

In its sample, this clonotype was seen many times. The chain couples TRBV5-1 to TRBJ2-3, with D maybe TRBD1 (6 bases). The CDR3 spans 12 residues. The V gene's germline CDR1 is SGHRS and CDR2 YFSETQ. The germline V and J ends were trimmed by 4 bases and 9 bases, with 12 bases remaining between them. The CDR3 bases are TGCGCCAGCAGCCTCCTTGGGGGCACGCAGTATTTT. Translation: CASSLLGGTQYF.